This TCR beta chain was observed in a study of blood T cell repertoires in COVID-19. Some clones are missing from TCRdb's copy, which holds only in-frame ones; the method was immunoSEQ multiplex PCR. The sample includes a few hundred thousand clones, about 88% of them seen just once. CDR3 length: 14 residues. Germline values: CDR1 MNHEY, CDR2 SMNVEV (reference sequence). The ends lost 6 bases at V and 6 bases at J; junction bases unmatched: 5. The TCR comes from a woman in her forties who had recovered from COVID-19. Sequenced input: peripheral blood. V usage is TRBV27 and J usage is TRBJ1-6, with 7 bases matching TRBD1. The CDR3 DNA sequence: TGTGCCAGCAGCCTAAGACAGGGTAATTCACCCCTCCACTTT. Translating gives CASSLRQGNSPLHF.